Below, one T cell receptor (beta chain) is given with its context. This sample includes further DNA sequences coding for the same CDR3. Recruited during active infection, patients (from Seattle) were subsequently followed longitudinally. In the original analysis: Amplifying reference gene primers gave estimates of nucleated cell counts. Clones were read by immunoSEQ multiplex PCR, and TCRdb kept only the in-frame ones, dropping some. The V and J calls and clone size come from that table; D and trimming were worked out from the DNA. Of 250,000 or so clones listed, over 80% are singletons. The sample originates from a study of blood T cell repertoires in COVID-19. As for the study in general: The samples span acute and convalescent COVID-19 from the United States, Italy and Spain. The cDNA or gDNA used as material had been derived from T cells, B-cell-depleted T cells, or PBMCs.

V was pared by 3 bases and J by 7 bases, with 12 bases between. There are 13 residues in the CDR3. Germline V lookup: CDR1 LNHDA, CDR2 SQIVND (reference sequence). Sequencing was done on a sample of peripheral blood. The sequence was obtained from a man aged 25-45 years with COVID-19, enrolled during active disease. V and J are TRBV19 and TRBJ1-2, with D possibly TRBD1 on 6 matching bases. This CDR3 is CASSIGQGSGYTF. CDR3 bases: TGTGCCAGTAGTATTGGGCAGGGGAGTGGCTACACCTTC.